This T cell receptor (beta chain) was identified in a study of T cells in localized non-small cell lung cancer. Study-wide results and caveats: Because researchers sequenced only one region of the tumor, heterogeneity is still possible.

Sequencing was performed with immunoSEQ multiplex PCR; in TCRdb, only in-frame clones are kept and a portion is missing. The sample has 950 to 1,500 clones, roughly 32% seen once. Atypia-free adjacent lung came from at least 2 cm beyond the tumor margin. By share of the sample, this clone is medium-sized. Antigen unknown. The CDR3 length is 15 residues. Looked up from germline, CDR1 is SGHNT and CDR2 is YENEEA. The germline V and J ends were trimmed by 4 bases and 7 bases, with 17 bases remaining between them. The rearrangement links TRBV11-3 to TRBJ1-5; maybe TRBD1 (6 bases). Sequencing used normal lung tissue next to the tumor, obtained before any cancer treatment. This receptor was identified in a female donor older than 55 with stage II lung adenocarcinoma. The CDR3, as DNA: TGTGCCAGCAGCTCGTTTCAGGGGCCAAGCCAGCCCCAGCATTTT. Its protein product is CASSSFQGPSQPQHF.